The present T cell receptor (beta chain) was sequenced within a study of CXCR3-negative and CXCR3-positive naive CD8 T cells. General study results and limits: The TRBV-TRBJ usage of naive CXCR3-negative and CXCR3-positive cells was similar, but that of memory cells differed. CXCR3-positive naive cells carried more hydrophobic TRB CDR3s than CXCR3-negative naive cells did.

With respect to this clonotype: What it binds is not known.

UMI-labeled 5' RACE yielded the TRB cDNA libraries. TCRdb reanalyzed the 5' RACE reads and collapses them to one entry per CDR3 protein, without DNA. Recorded for this sample: about 110,000 distinct CDR3 sequences. This CDR3 has 12 residues. Germline values: CDR1 MNHEY, CDR2 SVGEGT. The sequence derives from a human donor in good health. Some clones in this sample may be carry-over from other donors' samples. Sequenced sample: naive CXCR3+ CD8+ T cells from blood. Subset here: CD45RO-CCR7+CD27+CD95- naive CD8+ T cells expressing CXCR3 (TNR3+). The V gene is TRBV6-2 or TRBV6-3, the J gene TRBJ2-1; checking the TCRdb D call of TRBD1 is not possible without DNA. CDR3 residues: CASSYDGGEQFF.